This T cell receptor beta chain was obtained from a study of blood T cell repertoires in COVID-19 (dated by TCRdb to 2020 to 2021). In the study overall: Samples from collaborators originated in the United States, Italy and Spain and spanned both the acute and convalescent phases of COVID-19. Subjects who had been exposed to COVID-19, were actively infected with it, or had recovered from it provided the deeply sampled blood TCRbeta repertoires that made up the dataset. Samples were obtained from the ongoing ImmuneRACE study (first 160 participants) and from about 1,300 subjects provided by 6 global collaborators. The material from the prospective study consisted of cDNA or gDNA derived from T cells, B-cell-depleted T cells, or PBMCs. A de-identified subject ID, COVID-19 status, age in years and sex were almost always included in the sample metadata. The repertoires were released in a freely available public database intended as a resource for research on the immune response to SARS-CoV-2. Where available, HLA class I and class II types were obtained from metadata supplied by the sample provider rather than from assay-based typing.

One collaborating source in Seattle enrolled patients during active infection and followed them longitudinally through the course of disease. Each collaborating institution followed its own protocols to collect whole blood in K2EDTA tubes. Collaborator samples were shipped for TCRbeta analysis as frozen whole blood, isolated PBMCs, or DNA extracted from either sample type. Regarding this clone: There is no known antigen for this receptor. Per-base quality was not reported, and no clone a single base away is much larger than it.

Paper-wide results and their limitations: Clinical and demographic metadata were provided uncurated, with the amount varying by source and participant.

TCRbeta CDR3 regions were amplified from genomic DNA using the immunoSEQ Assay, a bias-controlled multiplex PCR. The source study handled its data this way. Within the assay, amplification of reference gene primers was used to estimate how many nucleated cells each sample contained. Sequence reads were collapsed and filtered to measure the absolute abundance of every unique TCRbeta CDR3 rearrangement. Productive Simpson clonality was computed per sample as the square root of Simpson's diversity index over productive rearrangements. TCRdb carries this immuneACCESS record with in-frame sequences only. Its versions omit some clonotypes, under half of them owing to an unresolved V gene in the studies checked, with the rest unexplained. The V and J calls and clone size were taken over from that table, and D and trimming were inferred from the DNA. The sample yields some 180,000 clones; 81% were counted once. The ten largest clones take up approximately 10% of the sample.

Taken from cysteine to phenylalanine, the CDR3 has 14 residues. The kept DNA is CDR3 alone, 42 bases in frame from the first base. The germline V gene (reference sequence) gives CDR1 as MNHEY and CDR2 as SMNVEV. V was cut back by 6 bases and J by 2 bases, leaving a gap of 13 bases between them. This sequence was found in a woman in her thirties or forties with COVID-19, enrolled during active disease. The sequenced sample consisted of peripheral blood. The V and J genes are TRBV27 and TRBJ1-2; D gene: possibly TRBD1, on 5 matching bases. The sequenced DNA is TGTGCCAGCAGGGGGCTGGGGCAGAACTATGGCTACACCTTC. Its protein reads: CASRGLGQNYGYTF.